Listed here are 25 T cell receptor beta chains from one sample, sequenced in a study of blood T cells in healthy people across ages. Primers used in a second PCR of about 7 to 12 cycles were a sample-barcoded 5' primer and a J-beta primer mix. TCRdb itself ran the 5' RACE reads through MiXCR, one entry per CDR3 protein. Of 800,000 to 1,300,000 distinct CDR3 sequences detected, under 30% appear once; the ten largest clones hold about 0.8%. The sample also formed part of further work on T cells of mothers and their children.

The sample was blood. The source of these receptors is a girl aged 2-9 years in good health.

The rearrangement joins TRBV29-1 to TRBJ1-2; D gene ambiguous. Germline CDR1 SQVTM, CDR2 ANQGSEA. The CDR3 is 15 residues long. V was pared by 4 bases and J by 5 bases, with 20 bases between. The CDR3 DNA sequence: TGCAGCGTTGGAGGGATTTTTAATATAGGGTATGGCTACACCTTC. As protein: CSVGGIFNIGYGYTF. Complete variable domain (other parts from reference TRBV29-1 and TRBJ1-2): SAVISQKPSRDICQRGTSLTIQCQVDSQVTMMFWYRQQPGQSLTLIATANQGSEATYESGFVIDKFPISRPNLTFSTLTVSNMSPEDSSIYLCSVGGIFNIGYGYTFGSGTRLTVV.

The chain joins TRBV20-1 to TRBJ2-6, with D uncertain. Germline lookup yields CDR1 DFQATT and CDR2 SNEGSKA (reference sequence). This CDR3 comprises 14 residues. Trimming removed 6 bases from V and 0 bases from J, with 9 bases in between. The CDR3 coding sequence is TGCAGTGCCCGTACCCTCTCTGGGGCCAACGTCCTGACTTTC. Its protein product is CSARTLSGANVLTF.

Many counts were recorded for this clonotype. The V gene is TRBV4-1, the J gene TRBJ2-7, with a weak D call TRBD2 (5 bases). The CDR3 contains 14 residues. Germline assignment: CDR1 MGHRA and CDR2 YSYEKL. Trimming removed 4 bases at V and 0 bases at J, with 10 bases between. The CDR3 region is CASSPSGLSYEQYF. The CDR3 DNA is TGCGCCAGCAGCCCGAGCGGACTCTCCTACGAGCAGTACTTC.

There are a few counts of this clonotype. This chain links TRBV7-2 with TRBJ2-5; D call uncertain. Germline V gives CDR1 SGHTA, CDR2 FQGNSA. V was pared by 2 bases and J by 0 bases, with 4 bases between. The CDR3 contains 13 residues. The CDR3: CASSLWDQETQYF. The CDR3 coding sequence is TGTGCCAGCAGCTTATGGGACCAAGAGACCCAGTACTTC. Supplemented by reference TRBV7-2 and TRBJ2-5, the full variable domain reads GAGVSQSPSNKVTEKGKDVELRCDPISGHTALYWYRQSLGQGLEFLIYFQGNSAPDKSGLPSDRFSAERTGGSVSTLTIQRTQQEDSAVYLCASSLWDQETQYFGPGTRLLVL.

This chain uses TRBV7-9 with TRBJ1-2; D remains ambiguous. Trimming took 3 bases from V and 9 from J, leaving 8 bases between them. Germline CDR1 is SEHNR and CDR2 is FQNEAQ (reference sequence). The length of the CDR3 is 11 residues. In DNA, the CDR3 is TGTGCCAGCAGCTTTTTATTGAGCTACACCTTC. Its protein product is CASSFLLSYTF.

This chain links TRBV24-1 with TRBJ2-3, with 9 bases identical to TRBD1. Losses at the gene ends were 5 bases for V and 3 bases for J; bases not matched to a gene: 8. This CDR3 spans 16 amino acids. CDR1 and CDR2 from the germline V gene are KGHDR and SFDVKD. This CDR3 is CATSGTGTGPTDTQYF. CDR3 sequence (DNA): TGTGCCACCAGTGGTACCGGGACAGGGCCGACAGATACGCAGTATTTT.

V usage is TRBV4-1 and J usage is TRBJ2-1; D not certain. The germline V and J ends were trimmed by 0 bases and 8 bases, with 14 bases remaining between them. The length of the CDR3 is 15 residues. Looked up from germline, CDR1 is MGHRA and CDR2 is YSYEKL. The CDR3 protein is CASSQETVLGYEQFF. CDR3 nucleotide sequence: TGCGCCAGCAGCCAAGAAACGGTACTGGGGTATGAGCAGTTCTTC.

V is TRBV20-1 and J is TRBJ1-4; D is uncertain. This CDR3 contains 16 residues. With 0 bases removed from V and 0 bases from J, the gap between germline ends came to 11 bases. Germline V lookup: CDR1 DFQATT, CDR2 SNEGSKA (reference sequence). In DNA form, the CDR3 reads TGCAGTGCTAGAGATATCTCAGATGCAACTAATGAAAAACTGTTTTTT. This sequence encodes CSARDISDATNEKLFF.

CDR3 loop: CASSFLAGKTDTQYF. The CDR3 coding sequence is TGTGCCAGCAGCTTTCTCGCGGGGAAGACAGATACGCAGTATTTT. This chain joins TRBV7-9 and TRBJ2-3; maybe TRBD2 (6 bases). CDR1 is SEHNR, CDR2 FQNEAQ, per germline (reference sequence). This CDR3 has 15 amino acids. V shed 3 bases and J shed 3 bases, with 13 bases lying between them. Full variable domain (outside the CDR3, taken from reference TRBV7-9 and TRBJ2-3): DTGVSQNPRHKITKRGQNVTFRCDPISEHNRLYWYRQTLGQGPEFLTYFQNEAQLEKSRLLSDRFSAERPKGSFSTLEIQRTEQGDSAMYLCASSFLAGKTDTQYFGPGTRLTVL.

This sequence joins TRBV4-1 and TRBJ2-4, with 9 bases identical to TRBD2. Trimming at V came to 4 bases and at J to 1 base, leaving 5 bases not matched to a gene. The CDR3 spans 16 residues. CDR1 and CDR2 from the germline V gene are MGHRA and YSYEKL. CDR3 loop: CASSRTAGGAKNIQYF. DNA of the CDR3: TGCGCCAGCAGCCGCACAGCGGGAGGTGCCAAAAACATTCAGTACTTC.

The chain joins TRBV9 to TRBJ1-3; D is possibly TRBD1 (6 bases). Germline V gene data show CDR1 as SGDLS and CDR2 as YYNGEE. The CDR3 covers 17 residues. V was cut by 0 bases and J by 8 bases, with 21 bases left in between. CDR3 in DNA: TGTGCCAGCAGCGTAGCCCCGGGACACCCTAAGGAGGACACCATATATTTT. Its protein is CASSVAPGHPKEDTIYF. Full variable domain (remainder filled in from reference TRBV9 and TRBJ1-3): DSGVTQTPKHLITATGQRVTLRCSPRSGDLSVYWYQQSLDQGLQFLIQYYNGEERAKGNILERFSAQQFPDLHSELNLSSLELGDSALYFCASSVAPGHPKEDTIYFGEGSWLTVV.

The chain combines TRBV5-1 with TRBJ1-3; 7 bases fit TRBD1. V dropped 4 bases and J dropped 3; count of bases not matched to a gene: 13. This CDR3 region has 17 residues. Looked up from germline, CDR1 is SGHRS and CDR2 is YFSETQ. The CDR3 DNA reads TGCGCCAGCAGCGCCGGGACAGCGGAGCTCATTGGAAACACCATATATTTT. Amino acid sequence: CASSAGTAELIGNTIYF.

This chain connects TRBV12-3 or TRBV12-4 to TRBJ2-2; D is undetermined. V was shortened by 6 bases and J by 8 bases, with 10 bases between the two germline ends. The CDR3 has 12 amino acids. The CDR3 spells CASRPSRGELFF. In DNA, the CDR3 is TGTGCCAGCAGGCCGTCGAGGGGGGAGCTGTTTTTT.

The J gene is TRBJ2-5, the V gene TRBV10-3; D tentatively reads TRBD1 or TRBD2 (5 bases each). The J call may be in error: the DNA end matches TRBJ2-7 better. Per the germline V gene, CDR1 is ENHRY and CDR2 is SYGVKD. The CDR3 is 15 residues long. The CDR3 coding sequence is TGTGCCATCAGTACAAACCGGGACGGATCCTACGAGCAGTACTTC. Translation: CAISTNRDGSYEQYF.

A note on this clonotype: This may arise from a read error, as a much more abundant clone is one base away. V and J are TRBV6-1 and TRBJ2-3; no clear D gene. CDR3 size: 12 residues. Germline lookup yields CDR1 MNHNS and CDR2 SASEGT. The V gene lost 6 bases and the J gene lost 4 bases, with 8 bases spanning the gap. The CDR3: CASRRSPDTQYF. For the CDR3, the DNA is TGTGCCAGCAGGAGGAGCCCAGATACGCAGTATTTT.

The chain carries TRBV25-1 and TRBJ2-7, with 10 bases that match TRBD1. Trimming took 6 bases from V and 1 from J; bases not matched to a gene: 3. CDR1 and CDR2 from the germline V gene are MGHDK and SYGVNS. There are 14 residues in the CDR3. In DNA, the CDR3 is TGTGCCAGCAGGACAGGGGGCTTTTCCTACGAGCAGTACTTC. Translating it yields CASRTGGFSYEQYF.

This rearrangement joins TRBV29-1 to TRBJ2-5; tentative D call: TRBD1 (6 bases). V lost 4 bases and J 4 bases, leaving 13 bases between the germline ends. This CDR3 comprises 13 residues. Germline V gives CDR1 SQVTM, CDR2 ANQGSEA. CDR3 amino acids: CSVASGTRETQYF. For the CDR3, the DNA is TGCAGCGTTGCCTCCGGGACAAGAGAGACCCAGTACTTC.

With regard to this clonotype: One end of the junction is discordant with germline, which a read error may explain. The chain has TRBV6-1 and TRBJ2-7, with D maybe TRBD1 (6 bases). Germline CDR1 MNHNS, CDR2 SASEGT. The CDR3 length is 14 residues. The CDR3 spells CASTEQGGSYEQYF. In nucleotides, the CDR3 is TGTGCCAGCACTGAACAGGGTGGCTCCTACGAGCAGTACTTC.

The rearrangement links TRBV7-2 to TRBJ1-5; D gene ambiguous. V was shortened by 3 bases and J by 5 bases, with 11 bases between the two germline ends. The CDR3 contains 14 residues. Germline V lookup: CDR1 SGHTA, CDR2 FQGNSA. The CDR3 loop reads CASSFEGFYQPQHF. CDR3 nucleotides: TGTGCCAGCAGCTTTGAGGGATTCTATCAGCCCCAGCATTTT.

The chain has TRBV7-2 and TRBJ2-4; tentative D call: TRBD1 (8 bases). CDR3 length equals 17 residues. Trimming shortened V by 1 base and J by 3 bases, and 16 bases separated the two germline ends. Germline assignment: CDR1 SGHTA and CDR2 FQGNSA. The CDR3 DNA reads TGTGCCAGCAGCTTAGGCGGGGGACAGGTCGGCAAAAACATTCAGTACTTC. It yields the protein CASSLGGGQVGKNIQYF.

The CDR3: CATSGTSFNEQFF. CDR3 nucleotides: TGTGCCACCTCCGGGACTTCATTCAATGAGCAGTTCTTC. This rearrangement joins TRBV2 to TRBJ2-1; maybe TRBD2 (6 bases). The CDR3 sequence is 13 residues long. V lost 10 bases to trimming and J lost 6 bases, with 16 bases between them. The germline CDR1 and CDR2 sequences are SNHLY and FYNNEI.

The chain recombines TRBV7-3 with TRBJ2-1, with D perhaps assigned TRBD1 or TRBD2 (5 bases each). V was pared by 4 bases and J by 4 bases, with 14 bases between. Looked up from germline, CDR1 is SGHTA and CDR2 is FQGTGA. The CDR3 contains 15 residues. CDR3 residues: CASSSILEGYNEQFF. CDR3 coding DNA: TGTGCCAGCAGCTCCATACTCGAGGGGTACAATGAGCAGTTCTTC.

The chain employs TRBV7-6 and TRBJ2-1, with a possible D match to TRBD2 (6 bases). The CDR3 is 16 amino acids. V lost 5 bases and J 4 bases, leaving 18 bases between the germline ends. Germline CDR1 SGHVS, CDR2 FNYEAQ. The CDR3 sequence is CASSDFRDWKYNEQFF. The CDR3, as DNA: TGTGCCAGCAGCGATTTCCGGGACTGGAAGTACAATGAGCAGTTCTTC.

A few counts support this clonotype. The CDR3 DNA follows: TGTGCCAGCAGTTTATCGATAGGGACAGGGTTGAACACTGAAGCTTTCTTT. Translation: CASSLSIGTGLNTEAFF. The chain employs TRBV27 and TRBJ1-1; 9 nucleotides match TRBD1. CDR1 and CDR2 (germline): MNHEY, SMNVEV (reference sequence). The CDR3 has 17 residues. After removal of 0 bases from V and 0 bases from J, the junction contained 5 bases not matched to a gene.

This rearrangement joins TRBV20-1 to TRBJ2-3; TRBD2 aligns across 8 bases. The CDR3 runs to 14 residues. The V segment lost 3 bases and the J segment 1 base; nucleotides outside the gene matches: 3. CDR1 and CDR2 (germline): DFQATT, SNEGSKA (reference sequence). CDR3 protein: CSARVAGRTDTQYF. The CDR3 DNA reads as TGCAGTGCTAGGGTAGCGGGACGCACAGATACGCAGTATTTT.